One sample yielded the 11 T cell receptor beta chains listed below, sequenced in a study of shared clonotypes between healthy human individuals (dated by TCRdb to the early 2020s). Library prep was done by the immunoSEQ multiplex PCR assay. Here the immuneACCESS table is served through TCRdb, limited to in-frame sequences with V and J called. Missing clones are a known gap in these copies; in checked studies unresolved V genes cover under half, and the rest lacks a known reason. The sample has millions of clones on record, roughly 95% of them singletons. The top ten clones comprise 0.1% to 0.15% of the sample. The sample taken for sequencing was naive CD4+ T cells sorted from blood. This sample's cell subset or site label indicates: CD45RA+ positively selected. Receptors were obtained from a man between 18 and 35 years old in good health.

The CDR3, as DNA: TGTGCCAGTAAGTGGGGAGTCTCTGGAAACACCATATATTTT. Protein: CASKWGVSGNTIYF. The chain joins TRBV19 to TRBJ1-3; D not resolved. The CDR3 contains 14 residues. Germline CDR1 is LNHDA and CDR2 is SQIVND (reference sequence). V shed 7 bases and J shed 0 bases, with 10 bases lying between them.

The CDR3 loop is CATSPTTPLSSGNTIYF. The CDR3 DNA follows: TGTGCCACCAGCCCGACCACCCCATTGAGCTCTGGAAACACCATATATTTT. V and J are TRBV15 and TRBJ1-3; D gene unclear. CDR3 length: 17 amino acids. Germline loops: CDR1 LNHNV, CDR2 YYDKDF (reference sequence). V lost 5 bases, J lost 0 bases, and 17 bases lay in between.

This clone was picked up one time. A much more abundant neighbour one base away suggests this may be a read error. The sample has other DNA sequences that encode this CDR3 too. The gene calls are TRBV18 and TRBJ2-7; 8 nucleotides match TRBD1. Germline V gene data show CDR1 as KGHSH and CDR2 as LQKENI. CDR3 length: 14 residues. Germline trimming cut 5 bases from V and 2 bases from J; bases unmatched to any gene: 5. The CDR3 here is CASSTGTGTYEQYF. DNA of the CDR3: TGTGCCAGCTCAACCGGGACAGGAACCTACGAGCAGTACTTC.

The chain links TRBV7-8 to TRBJ2-7; 8 bases align to TRBD1. Germline CDR1 and CDR2: SGHVS and FQNEAQ. The CDR3 length is 15 residues. With V trimmed by 3 bases and J by 2 bases, 6 bases remained unmatched. CDR3 DNA sequence: TGTGCCAGCAGCTTCAGTACAGGGGGAACCTACGAGCAGTACTTC. Protein sequence: CASSFSTGGTYEQYF. The full variable domain, its missing parts supplied by reference TRBV7-8 and TRBJ2-7, is GAGVSQSPRYKVAKRGQDVALRCDPISGHVSLFWYQQALGQGPEFLTYFQNEAQLDKSGLPSDRFFAERPEGSVSTLKIQRTQQEDSAVYLCASSFSTGGTYEQYFGPGTRLTVT.

This clone showed up just once. V gene TRBV6-1 combines with J gene TRBJ1-2, with TRBD1 identical over 9 bases. This CDR3 has 15 residues. V lost 6 bases to trimming and J lost 5 bases; unmatched junction nucleotides: 10. Per the germline V gene, CDR1 is MNHNS and CDR2 is SASEGT. CDR3 in amino acids: CASRESGTGKYGYTF. CDR3 in DNA: TGTGCCAGCAGGGAAAGTGGGACAGGGAAGTATGGCTACACCTTC.

V gene TRBV6-4 combines with J gene TRBJ1-1; D is unresolved. Trimming shortened V by 3 bases and J by 11 bases, and 16 bases separated the two germline ends. Germline V lookup: CDR1 MRHNA, CDR2 SNTAGT. The CDR3 spans 13 residues. This chain's CDR3 is CASSDSVGEWAFF. CDR3 nucleotides: TGTGCCAGCAGTGATTCCGTTGGTGAATGGGCTTTCTTT.

The chain has TRBV6-1 and TRBJ2-7, with 7 bases that match TRBD1. With 1 base clipped from V and 11 bases from J, the junction kept 5 bases outside the gene matches. Per the germline V gene, CDR1 is MNHNS and CDR2 is SASEGT. The CDR3 totals 12 residues. CDR3 DNA: TGTGCCAGCAGTGAAGTACAGGGGCTCAAGTACTTC. Protein sequence: CASSEVQGLKYF.

The V gene is TRBV10-1, the J gene TRBJ2-4; D gene ambiguous. The CDR3 contains 16 residues. V shed 7 bases and J shed 2 bases, with 18 bases lying between them. The V gene's germline CDR1 is WNHNN and CDR2 SYGVQD (reference sequence). The CDR3 sequence is CASIGPGFPSKNIQYF. The DNA for the CDR3 is TGCGCCAGCATAGGTCCCGGGTTCCCTTCCAAAAACATTCAGTACTTC.

V gene TRBV9 combines with J gene TRBJ1-4, with 9 bases matching TRBD1. J gave up 5 bases and V 3 bases, and 2 bases lay outside the gene matches. CDR3 length: 14 amino acids. The germline gives CDR1 SGDLS, CDR2 YYNGEE. In DNA, the CDR3 is TGTGCCAGCAGCGCGGGGACAGGGAATGAAAAACTGTTTTTT. Translated, it gives CASSAGTGNEKLFF.

V gene TRBV2 combines with J gene TRBJ2-3; 11 bases map to TRBD2. Trimming took 7 bases from V and 3 from J; bases not matched to a gene: 6. The CDR3 has 15 residues. The germline V gene encodes CDR1 SNHLY and CDR2 FYNNEI. DNA for the CDR3: TGTGCCAGCAAATTTACTAGCGGGGGAACAGATACGCAGTATTTT. Its translation: CASKFTSGGTDTQYF.

The chain joins TRBV2 to TRBJ2-7, with 7 bases fitting TRBD1. The CDR3 totals 13 residues. The V and J ends lost 11 bases and 0 bases, in that order; junction bases with no gene match: 7. Germline CDR1 is SNHLY and CDR2 is FYNNEI. This CDR3 is CAGVGQYSYEQYF. The CDR3 DNA is TGTGCCGGCGTGGGACAGTACTCCTACGAGCAGTACTTC.